This TCR beta chain was obtained from a study of patients and donors after allogeneic stem cell transplantation. This clonotype has a count of ten or more. V shed 6 bases and J shed 1 base, with 12 bases lying between them. The CDR3 runs 14 residues. Each CDR3 protein gets one entry after TCRdb re-called the RT-PCR reads with MiXCR. The sample includes 800,000 to 1,000,000 distinct CDR3 sequences, more than 15% of them seen just once. This sequence joins TRBV12-3 or TRBV12-4 and TRBJ1-1; no clear D. The sample was blood, either unsorted or a sorted T cell fraction (not recorded which). The TCR originated in a human donor who was either an allogeneic HSCT recipient or a stem cell or donor lymphocyte infusion donor (not recorded which). It is not recorded whose cells these are; they may come from a transplant donor. CDR3 nucleotides: TGTGCCAGCAGACGCATACTCGGGAACACTGAAGCTTTCTTT. Translation gives CASRRILGNTEAFF.